Each of the 12 T cell receptor beta chains below was sequenced from the same sample in a study of blood T cell repertoires in COVID-19. Sequencing used immunoSEQ multiplex PCR; TCRdb keeps in-frame clones, though not all of them. The sample has about 190,000 clones, roughly 80% seen once. The sequenced sample was PBMCs or T cells enriched from blood (not recorded which). The receptors shown here come from a woman in her twenties or thirties who had recovered from COVID-19.

The gene calls are TRBV28 and TRBJ1-3, with 10 bases lining up with TRBD1. CDR1 and CDR2 from the germline V gene are MDHEN and SYDVKM. This CDR3 has 18 amino acids. With 0 bases clipped from V and 2 bases from J, the junction kept 7 bases outside the gene matches. For the CDR3, the DNA is TGTGCCAGCAGTTTATGGGTCCGCGGACAGGGGGCTGGAAACACCATATATTTT. This codes for CASSLWVRGQGAGNTIYF.

The V gene is TRBV7-6, the J gene TRBJ1-2; 9 bases agree with TRBD1. CDR1 is SGHVS, CDR2 FNYEAQ, per germline. V lost 1 base, J lost 1 base, and 4 bases stayed unmatched. The CDR3 length is 16 residues. CDR3 nucleotide sequence: TGTGCCAGCAGCTTAGGACAGGGGGAACATAACTATGGCTACACCTTC. Protein: CASSLGQGEHNYGYTF.

This clone was counted a few times. The chain links TRBV28 to TRBJ1-2; D uncertain. Looked up from germline, CDR1 is MDHEN and CDR2 is SYDVKM. The CDR3 loop spans 13 amino acids. Between the trimmed V and J ends, which lost 6 bases and 4 bases, there was a span of 12 bases. The CDR3 sequence: CASRSTVPYGYTF. DNA for the CDR3: TGTGCCAGCAGGTCAACAGTACCCTATGGCTACACCTTC.

This chain connects TRBV30 to TRBJ1-1, with D maybe TRBD1 (6 bases). Per germline, CDR1 GTSNPN and CDR2 SVGIG (reference sequence). Trimming stripped 2 bases from V and 5 bases from J, with 12 bases between. This CDR3 spans 13 amino acids. In nucleotides, the CDR3 is TGTGCCTGGAGTAGTACCAGGGGTACTGAAGCTTTCTTT. Translated: CAWSSTRGTEAFF.

The chain joins TRBV19 to TRBJ2-3; a possible D gene is TRBD1 (6 bases). CDR3 length: 16 residues. Trimming removed 10 bases from V and 3 bases from J, with 23 bases in between. Germline CDR1 and CDR2: LNHDA and SQIVND (reference sequence). CDR3 nucleotides: TGTGCCACACACCCCGAGGGCAGGGGTAATACAGATACGCAGTATTTT. It encodes CATHPEGRGNTDTQYF.

The V call is TRBV10-3, the J call TRBJ1-1; possible D gene TRBD1, 5 bases. CDR3 size: 17 residues. CDR1 and CDR2 (germline): ENHRY, SYGVKD. Trimming took off 7 bases at V and 3 bases at J, with 24 bases between the two ends. The CDR3 sequence: CAIMRGGVGLKDTEAFF. Here the CDR3 DNA reads TGTGCCATCATGCGGGGGGGAGTGGGTCTCAAGGACACTGAAGCTTTCTTT.

This rearrangement joins TRBV7-9 to TRBJ2-5, with D perhaps TRBD2 (5 bases). Germline V gene lookup returns CDR1 SEHNR and CDR2 FQNEAQ (reference sequence). CDR3 length: 16 amino acids. Trimming removed 0 bases at V and 3 bases at J, with 14 bases between. The CDR3 bases are TGTGCCAGCAGCTTAGCACTAGGGTTAGGCAAAGAGACCCAGTACTTC. It encodes CASSLALGLGKETQYF.

This chain's CDR3 is CASSLAGGVRETQYF. CDR3 bases: TGTGCCAGCAGCTTGGCGGGGGGCGTCCGGGAGACCCAGTACTTC. This chain links TRBV5-4 with TRBJ2-5, with D possibly matching TRBD2 (7 bases). Germline V gives CDR1 SGHNT, CDR2 YYREEE (reference sequence). This CDR3 comprises 15 residues. Trimming cost V 0 bases and J 5 bases, with 14 bases left between them.

The rearrangement joins TRBV11-3 to TRBJ2-3, with 10 nucleotides matching TRBD1. The CDR3 runs to 15 residues. The germline V gene encodes CDR1 SGHNT and CDR2 YENEEA. V trimming: 4 bases; J trimming: 3 bases; junction bases outside the gene matches: 4. CDR3 bases: TGTGCCAGCAGCTCCGGGACAGGGGATACAGATACGCAGTATTTT. Its translation: CASSSGTGDTDTQYF.

The chain joins TRBV18 to TRBJ1-4; D remains ambiguous. CDR1 KGHSH and CDR2 LQKENI come from the germline V gene. Deletions cut 0 bases from V and 5 bases from J, with 7 bases between. The CDR3 runs 14 residues. The CDR3 nucleotides are TGTGCCAGCTCACCACCTCCAGAAAATGAAAAACTGTTTTTT. Translation gives CASSPPPENEKLFF.

The V gene is TRBV24-1, the J gene TRBJ2-1; maybe TRBD2 (7 bases). This CDR3 has 13 residues. Germline V gene data show CDR1 as KGHDR and CDR2 as SFDVKD. V shed 9 bases and J shed 0 bases, with 8 bases lying between them. In DNA, the CDR3 is TGTGCCACCGGGGGGGCCTCCTACAATGAGCAGTTCTTC. This codes for CATGGASYNEQFF.

This clone was recorded only once. This chain links TRBV2 with TRBJ1-6; 10 positions match TRBD1. CDR1 is SNHLY and CDR2 is FYNNEI in the germline V gene. The CDR3 contains 17 residues. Trimming took 4 bases from V and 7 from J; bases not matched to a gene: 10. CDR3 DNA: TGTGCCAGCAGTGCCCTCCGGGACAGGGGTTGGAATTCACCCCTCCACTTT. The encoded protein is CASSALRDRGWNSPLHF.